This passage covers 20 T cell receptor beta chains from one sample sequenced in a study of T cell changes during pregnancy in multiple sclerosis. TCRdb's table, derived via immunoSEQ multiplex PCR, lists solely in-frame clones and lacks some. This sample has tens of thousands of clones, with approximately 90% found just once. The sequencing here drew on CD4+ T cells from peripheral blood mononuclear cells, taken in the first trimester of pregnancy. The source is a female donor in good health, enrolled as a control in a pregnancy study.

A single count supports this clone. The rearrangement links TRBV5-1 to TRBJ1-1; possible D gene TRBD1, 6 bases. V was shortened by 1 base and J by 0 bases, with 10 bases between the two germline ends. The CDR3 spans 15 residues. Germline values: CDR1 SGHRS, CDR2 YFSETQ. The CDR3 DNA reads TGCGCCAGCAGCTTGTCCGACAGGATGAACACTGAAGCTTTCTTT. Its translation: CASSLSDRMNTEAFF.

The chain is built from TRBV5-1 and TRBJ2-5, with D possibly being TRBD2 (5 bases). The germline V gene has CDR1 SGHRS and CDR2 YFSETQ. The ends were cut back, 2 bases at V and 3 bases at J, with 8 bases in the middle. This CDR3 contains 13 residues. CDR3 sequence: CASSFRGEETQYF. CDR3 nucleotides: TGCGCCAGCAGCTTTCGGGGAGAAGAGACCCAGTACTTC. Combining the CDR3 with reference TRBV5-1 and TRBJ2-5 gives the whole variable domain KAGVTQTPRYLIKTRGQQVTLSCSPISGHRSVSWYQQTPGQGLQFLFEYFSETQRNKGNFPGRFSGRQFSNSRSEMNVSTLELGDSALYLCASSFRGEETQYFGPGTRLLVL.

This chain's CDR3 is CASSLGDRNEQFF. The DNA for the CDR3 is TGTGCCAGCAGCTTGGGGGACAGAAATGAGCAGTTCTTC. The chain couples TRBV5-4 to TRBJ2-1; 7 positions agree with TRBD1. The CDR3 has 13 amino acids. V dropped 0 bases and J dropped 7; count of bases not matched to a gene: 1. The germline CDR1 and CDR2 sequences are SGHNT and YYREEE (reference sequence).

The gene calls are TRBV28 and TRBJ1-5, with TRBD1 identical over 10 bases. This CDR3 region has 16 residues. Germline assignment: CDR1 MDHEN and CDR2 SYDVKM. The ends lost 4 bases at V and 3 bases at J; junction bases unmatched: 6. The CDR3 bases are TGTGCCAGCAGTTCCTCCGGGACAGGGGCCAATCAGCCCCAGCATTTT. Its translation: CASSSSGTGANQPQHF.

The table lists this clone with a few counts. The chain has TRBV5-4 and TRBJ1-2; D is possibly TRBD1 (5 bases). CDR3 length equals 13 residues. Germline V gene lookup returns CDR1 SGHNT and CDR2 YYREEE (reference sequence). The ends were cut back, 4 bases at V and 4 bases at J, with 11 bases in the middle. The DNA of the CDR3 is TGTGCCAGCAGCCACCCCGACAGCTATGGCTACACCTTC. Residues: CASSHPDSYGYTF. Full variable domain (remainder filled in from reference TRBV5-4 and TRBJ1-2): ETGVTQSPTHLIKTRGQQVTLRCSSQSGHNTVSWYQQALGQGPQFIFQYYREEENGRGNFPPRFSGLQFPNYSSELNVNALELDDSALYLCASSHPDSYGYTFGSGTRLTVV.

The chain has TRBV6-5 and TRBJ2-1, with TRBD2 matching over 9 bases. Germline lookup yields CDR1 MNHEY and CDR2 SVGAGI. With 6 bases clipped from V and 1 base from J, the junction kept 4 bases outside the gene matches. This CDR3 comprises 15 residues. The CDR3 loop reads CASRSAGGSYNEQFF. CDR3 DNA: TGTGCCAGCAGATCAGCGGGGGGTTCCTACAATGAGCAGTTCTTC.

The CDR3 DNA is TGTGCCAGCAGTTCGCGATTCGAGCAGTACTTC. Protein sequence: CASSSRFEQYF. V is TRBV6-1 and J is TRBJ2-7, with unresolved D. This CDR3 has 11 amino acids. Germline values: CDR1 MNHNS, CDR2 SASEGT. V was trimmed by 5 bases and J by 6 bases, leaving 8 bases between them.

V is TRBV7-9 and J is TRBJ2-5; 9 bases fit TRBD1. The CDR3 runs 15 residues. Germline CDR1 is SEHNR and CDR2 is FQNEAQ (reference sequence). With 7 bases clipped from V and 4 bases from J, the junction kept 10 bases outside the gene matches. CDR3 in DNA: TGTGCCAGCAACACCGGGACAGGGCCGTTAGAGACCCAGTACTTC. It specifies CASNTGTGPLETQYF.

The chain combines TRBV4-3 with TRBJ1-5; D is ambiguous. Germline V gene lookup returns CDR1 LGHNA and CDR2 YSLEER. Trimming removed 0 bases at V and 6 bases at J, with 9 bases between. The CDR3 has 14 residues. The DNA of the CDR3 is TGCGCCAGCAGCCAAGAGGTCCGGGGTCAGCCCCAGCATTTT. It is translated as CASSQEVRGQPQHF.

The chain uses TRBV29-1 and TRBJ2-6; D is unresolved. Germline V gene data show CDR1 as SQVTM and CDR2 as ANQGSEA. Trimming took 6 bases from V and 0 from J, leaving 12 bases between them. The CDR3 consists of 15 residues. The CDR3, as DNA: TGCAGCGTCACCTTTTGGCACTCTGGGGCCAACGTCCTGACTTTC. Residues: CSVTFWHSGANVLTF.

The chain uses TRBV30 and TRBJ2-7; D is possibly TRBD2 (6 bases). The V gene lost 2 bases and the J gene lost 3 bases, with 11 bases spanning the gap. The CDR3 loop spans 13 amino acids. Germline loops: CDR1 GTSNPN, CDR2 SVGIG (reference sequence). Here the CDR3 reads CAWSPGEGYEQYF. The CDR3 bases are TGTGCCTGGAGTCCGGGGGAAGGCTACGAGCAGTACTTC.

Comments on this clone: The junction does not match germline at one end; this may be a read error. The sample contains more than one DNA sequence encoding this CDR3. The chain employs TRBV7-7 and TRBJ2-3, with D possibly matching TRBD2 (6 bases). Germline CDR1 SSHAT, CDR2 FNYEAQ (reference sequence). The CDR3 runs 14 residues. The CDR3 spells CASSSGSGTDTQYF. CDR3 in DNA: TGTGCTAGCAGCTCCGGGAGCGGCACAGATACGCAGTATTTT.

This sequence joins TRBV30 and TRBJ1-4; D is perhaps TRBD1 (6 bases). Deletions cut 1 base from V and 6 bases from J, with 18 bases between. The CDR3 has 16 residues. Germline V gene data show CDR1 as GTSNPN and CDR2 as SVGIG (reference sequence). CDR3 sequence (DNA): TGTGCCTGGAGTGACCCCAACACAGGGTTGTATGAAAAACTGTTTTTT. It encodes CAWSDPNTGLYEKLFF.

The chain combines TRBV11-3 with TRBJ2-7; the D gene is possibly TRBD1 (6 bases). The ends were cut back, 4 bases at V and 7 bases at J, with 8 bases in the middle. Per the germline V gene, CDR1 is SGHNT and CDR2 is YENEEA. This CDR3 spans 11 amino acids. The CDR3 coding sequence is TGTGCCAGCAGCTCGGGGACAGAGCAGTACTTC. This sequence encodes CASSSGTEQYF.

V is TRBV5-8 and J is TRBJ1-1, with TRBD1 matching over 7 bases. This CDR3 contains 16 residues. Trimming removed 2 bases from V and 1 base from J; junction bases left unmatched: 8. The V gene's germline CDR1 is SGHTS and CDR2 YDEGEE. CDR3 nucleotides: TGTGCCAGCAGCTTTGGGAAGGGACAGAAGAACACTGAAGCTTTCTTT. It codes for CASSFGKGQKNTEAFF.

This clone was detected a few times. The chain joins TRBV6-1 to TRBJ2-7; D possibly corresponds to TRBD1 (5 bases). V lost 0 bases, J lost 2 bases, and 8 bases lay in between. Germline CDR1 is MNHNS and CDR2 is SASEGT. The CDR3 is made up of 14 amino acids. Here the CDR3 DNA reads TGTGCCAGCAGTGAAGCGCAAGGGGCCTACGAGCAGTACTTC. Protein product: CASSEAQGAYEQYF.

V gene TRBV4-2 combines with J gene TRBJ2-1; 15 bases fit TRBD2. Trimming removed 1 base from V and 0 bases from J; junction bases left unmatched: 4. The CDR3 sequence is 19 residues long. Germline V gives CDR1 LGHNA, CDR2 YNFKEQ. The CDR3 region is CASSQGTSGGASSYNEQFF. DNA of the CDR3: TGTGCCAGCAGCCAAGGGACTAGCGGGGGGGCTAGCTCCTACAATGAGCAGTTCTTC.

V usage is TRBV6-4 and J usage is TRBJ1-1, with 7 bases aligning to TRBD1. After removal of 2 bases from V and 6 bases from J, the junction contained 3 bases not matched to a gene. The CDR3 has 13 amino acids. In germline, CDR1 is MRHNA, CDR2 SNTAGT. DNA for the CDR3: TGTGCCAGCAGTGACGTAACAGGGGCTGAAGCTTTCTTT. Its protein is CASSDVTGAEAFF.

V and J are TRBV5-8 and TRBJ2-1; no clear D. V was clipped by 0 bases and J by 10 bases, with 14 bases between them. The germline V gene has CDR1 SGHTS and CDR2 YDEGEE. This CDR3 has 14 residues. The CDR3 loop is CASSLVGQIREQFF. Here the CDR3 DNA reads TGTGCCAGCAGCTTGGTTGGCCAAATCAGGGAGCAGTTCTTC.

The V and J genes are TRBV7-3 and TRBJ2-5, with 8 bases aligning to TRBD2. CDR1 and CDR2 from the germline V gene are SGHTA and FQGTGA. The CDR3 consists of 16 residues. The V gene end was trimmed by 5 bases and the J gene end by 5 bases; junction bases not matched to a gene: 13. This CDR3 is CASSPQRLAGLETQYF. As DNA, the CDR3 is TGTGCCAGCAGCCCCCAGAGGTTAGCGGGGTTGGAGACCCAGTACTTC.